This T cell receptor (beta chain) appears in the sequencing data of a study of identifying expanded T cells in peripheral blood. Collection occurred without any documented infections or immune events in donors. The V end lost 2 bases, the J end lost 7 bases, and 8 bases lay between the germline ends. The CDR3 is 12 amino acids. Germline CDR1 reads PRHDT; CDR2 reads FYEKMQ (reference sequence). This table comes from immunoSEQ multiplex PCR, and its TCRdb copy is limited to in-frame clones, with some not included. The sample carries 100,000 to 150,000 clones, less than 90% recorded once. The chain is built from TRBV13 and TRBJ1-2, with D uncertain. The source of this sequence is a person between 18 and 69 years old in good health. Sequenced material: blood. The CDR3 coding sequence is TGTGCCAGCAGCTTAAACGGTGGTGGCTACACCTTC. Amino acid sequence: CASSLNGGGYTF.